This T cell receptor (beta chain) originates from a study of cytotoxic CD8 clonotypes in ibrutinib-treated CLL. With regard to this clone: The antigen remains undetermined.

Germline CDR1 reads LNHDA; CDR2 reads SQIVND (reference sequence). The CDR3 contains 14 residues. V lost 7 bases, J lost 7 bases, and 7 bases stayed unmatched. Findings and caveats of the study: Public clonotypes were rare and shrank or held steady on treatment. Clonality correlated strongly with circulating CD8+ T cells and exceeded age-matched healthy donors at baseline.

Here immunoSEQ multiplex PCR was the method, and the copy in TCRdb shows in-frame clones only, minus some. The table has tens of thousands of clones, less than 75% seen once. The specimen was PBMCs, collected after 12 months of ibrutinib treatment. The clonotype comes from a human donor with chronic lymphocytic leukemia. The chain uses TRBV19 and TRBJ2-1, with TRBD2 matching over 10 bases. CDR3 residues: CASNLAGVLNEQFF. The CDR3 DNA is TGTGCCAGTAATCTAGCGGGAGTGCTGAATGAGCAGTTCTTC.